These 2 T cell receptor beta chains were all obtained from the same sample, sequenced in a study of shared clonotypes between healthy human individuals. Assay: immunoSEQ multiplex PCR; the TCRdb copy retains only in-frame clones and omits some. The sample holds 450,000 to 500,000 clones; 75% to 85% are singletons and the top ten take approximately 12%. The source material was PBMCs. The source of these receptors is a woman in her 40s in good health. Some clones in this sample may be carry-over from other donors' samples.

Note on this clone: One end of the junction does not line up with germline, which may come from a read error. The rearrangement links TRBV5-1 to TRBJ2-5; weak D call: TRBD1 (6 bases). The CDR3 consists of 14 residues. Germline V gives CDR1 SGHRS, CDR2 YFSETQ. The DNA of the CDR3 is TGCGCCGGCAGCTTTGGACAGAGACAGGAGACCCAGTACTTC. It yields the protein CAGSFGQRQETQYF. Full variable domain (rest looked up from reference TRBV5-1 and TRBJ2-5): KAGVTQTPRYLIKTRGQQVTLSCSPISGHRSVSWYQQTPGQGLQFLFEYFSETQRNKGNFPGRFSGRQFSNSRSEMNVSTLELGDSALYLCAGSFGQRQETQYFGPGTRLLVL.

The chain carries TRBV19 and TRBJ2-5; 11 bases align to TRBD2. The V gene's germline CDR1 is LNHDA and CDR2 SQIVND (reference sequence). The CDR3 covers 15 residues. The ends lost 3 bases at V and 4 bases at J; junction bases unmatched: 4. CDR3 sequence reads: CASSILAGGSETQYF. The CDR3, as DNA: TGTGCCAGTAGTATCCTAGCGGGAGGCTCAGAGACCCAGTACTTC.